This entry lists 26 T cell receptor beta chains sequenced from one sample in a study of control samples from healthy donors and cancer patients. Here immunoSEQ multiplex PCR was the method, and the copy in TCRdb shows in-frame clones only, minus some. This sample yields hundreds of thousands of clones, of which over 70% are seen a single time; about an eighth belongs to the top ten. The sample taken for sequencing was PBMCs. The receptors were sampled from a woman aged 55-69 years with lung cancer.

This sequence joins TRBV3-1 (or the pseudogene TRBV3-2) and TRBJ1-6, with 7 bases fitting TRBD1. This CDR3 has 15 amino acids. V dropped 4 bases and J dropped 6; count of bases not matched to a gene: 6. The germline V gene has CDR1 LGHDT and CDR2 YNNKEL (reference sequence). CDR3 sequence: CASSPGTAANSPLHF. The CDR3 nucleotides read TGTGCCAGCAGCCCAGGGACAGCGGCTAATTCACCCCTCCACTTT.

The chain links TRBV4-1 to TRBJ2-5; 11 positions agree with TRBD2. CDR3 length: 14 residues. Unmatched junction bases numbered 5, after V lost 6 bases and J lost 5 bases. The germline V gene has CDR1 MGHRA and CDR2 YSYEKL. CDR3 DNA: TGCGCCAGCAGTCCTAGCGGGGGGCGTGAGACCCAGTACTTC. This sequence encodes CASSPSGGRETQYF.

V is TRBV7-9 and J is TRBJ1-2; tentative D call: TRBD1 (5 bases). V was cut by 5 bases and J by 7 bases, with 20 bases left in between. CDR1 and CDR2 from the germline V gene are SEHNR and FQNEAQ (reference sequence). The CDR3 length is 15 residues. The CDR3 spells CASSPHQGLGLGYTF. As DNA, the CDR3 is TGTGCCAGCAGCCCCCACCAGGGACTAGGTCTTGGCTACACCTTC. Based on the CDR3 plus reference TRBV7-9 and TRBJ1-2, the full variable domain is DTGVSQNPRHKITKRGQNVTFRCDPISEHNRLYWYRQTLGQGPEFLTYFQNEAQLEKSRLLSDRFSAERPKGSFSTLEIQRTEQGDSAMYLCASSPHQGLGLGYTFGSGTRLTVV.

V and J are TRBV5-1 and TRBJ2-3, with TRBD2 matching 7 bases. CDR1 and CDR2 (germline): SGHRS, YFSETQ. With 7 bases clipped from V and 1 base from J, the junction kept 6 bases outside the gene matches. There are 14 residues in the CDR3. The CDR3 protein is CASGAAGGTDTQYF. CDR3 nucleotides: TGCGCCAGCGGGGCGGCGGGAGGCACAGATACGCAGTATTTT.

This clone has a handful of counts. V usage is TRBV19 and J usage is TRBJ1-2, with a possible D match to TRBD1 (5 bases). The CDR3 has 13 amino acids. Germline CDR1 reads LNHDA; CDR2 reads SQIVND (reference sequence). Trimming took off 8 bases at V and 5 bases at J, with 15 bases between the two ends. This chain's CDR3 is CASSAGTRYGYTF. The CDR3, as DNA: TGTGCCAGTTCCGCCGGGACCAGATATGGCTACACCTTC. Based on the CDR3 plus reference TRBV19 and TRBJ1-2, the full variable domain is DGGITQSPKYLFRKEGQNVTLSCEQNLNHDAMYWYRQDPGQGLRLIYYSQIVNDFQKGDIAEGYSVSREKKESFPLTVTSAQKNPTAFYLCASSAGTRYGYTFGSGTRLTVV.

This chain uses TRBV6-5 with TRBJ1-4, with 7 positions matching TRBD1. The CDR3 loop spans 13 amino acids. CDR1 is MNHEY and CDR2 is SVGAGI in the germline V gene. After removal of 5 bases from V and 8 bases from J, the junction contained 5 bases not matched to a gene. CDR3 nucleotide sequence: TGTGCCAGCAGTCCTGGACAGGACGAAAAACTGTTTTTT. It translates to CASSPGQDEKLFF.

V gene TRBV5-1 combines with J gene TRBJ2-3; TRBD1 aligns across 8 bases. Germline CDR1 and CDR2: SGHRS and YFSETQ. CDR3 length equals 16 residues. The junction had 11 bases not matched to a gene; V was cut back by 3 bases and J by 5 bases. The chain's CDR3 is CASSYGQGARVDTQYF. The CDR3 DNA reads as TGCGCCAGCAGCTATGGTCAGGGGGCACGGGTAGATACGCAGTATTTT. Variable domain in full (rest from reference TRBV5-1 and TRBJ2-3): KAGVTQTPRYLIKTRGQQVTLSCSPISGHRSVSWYQQTPGQGLQFLFEYFSETQRNKGNFPGRFSGRQFSNSRSEMNVSTLELGDSALYLCASSYGQGARVDTQYFGPGTRLTVL.

The DNA of the CDR3 is TGCAGCGTGGCAGGACTAGCGGGGGGACCCCCCCTCGAGCAGTACTTC. It yields the protein CSVAGLAGGPPLEQYF. V is TRBV29-1 and J is TRBJ2-7; TRBD2 aligns across 14 bases. Germline CDR1 is SQVTM and CDR2 is ANQGSEA. CDR3 size: 16 residues. V dropped 6 bases and J dropped 6; count of bases not matched to a gene: 13.

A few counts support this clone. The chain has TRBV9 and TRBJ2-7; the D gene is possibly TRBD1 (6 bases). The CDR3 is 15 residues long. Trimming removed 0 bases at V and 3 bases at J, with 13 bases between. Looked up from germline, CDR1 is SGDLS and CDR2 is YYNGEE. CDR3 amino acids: CASSVATGEIYEQYF. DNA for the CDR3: TGTGCCAGCAGCGTAGCGACAGGTGAAATCTACGAGCAGTACTTC.

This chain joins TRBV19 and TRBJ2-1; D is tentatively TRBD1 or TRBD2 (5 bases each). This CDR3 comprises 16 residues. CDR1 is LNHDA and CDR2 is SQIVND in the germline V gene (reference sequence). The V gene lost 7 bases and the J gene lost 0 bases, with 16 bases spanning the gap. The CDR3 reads CASTSGRLHSYNEQFF. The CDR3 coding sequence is TGTGCCAGTACCTCGGGACGGCTCCACTCCTACAATGAGCAGTTCTTC. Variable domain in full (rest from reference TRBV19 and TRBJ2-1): DGGITQSPKYLFRKEGQNVTLSCEQNLNHDAMYWYRQDPGQGLRLIYYSQIVNDFQKGDIAEGYSVSREKKESFPLTVTSAQKNPTAFYLCASTSGRLHSYNEQFFGPGTRLTVL.

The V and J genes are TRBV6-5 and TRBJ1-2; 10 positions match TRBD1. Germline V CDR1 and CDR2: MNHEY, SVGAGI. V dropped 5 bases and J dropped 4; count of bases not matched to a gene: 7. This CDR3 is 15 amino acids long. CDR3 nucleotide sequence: TGTGCCAGCAGTCGACAGGGGGCTGCTTCCTATGGCTACACCTTC. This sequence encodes CASSRQGAASYGYTF.

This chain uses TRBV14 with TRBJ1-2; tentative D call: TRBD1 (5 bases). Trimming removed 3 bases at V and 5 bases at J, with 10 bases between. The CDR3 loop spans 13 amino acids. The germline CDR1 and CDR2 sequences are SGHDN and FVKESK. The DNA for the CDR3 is TGTGCCAGCAGCCAGGGACTGTCATATGGCTACACCTTC. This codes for CASSQGLSYGYTF.

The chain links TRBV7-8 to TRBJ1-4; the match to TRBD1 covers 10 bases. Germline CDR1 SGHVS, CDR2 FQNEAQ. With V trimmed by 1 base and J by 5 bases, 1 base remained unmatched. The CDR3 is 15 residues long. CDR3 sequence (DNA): TGTGCCAGCAGCTTAGGGGGACAGGGGAATGAAAAACTGTTTTTT. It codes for CASSLGGQGNEKLFF.

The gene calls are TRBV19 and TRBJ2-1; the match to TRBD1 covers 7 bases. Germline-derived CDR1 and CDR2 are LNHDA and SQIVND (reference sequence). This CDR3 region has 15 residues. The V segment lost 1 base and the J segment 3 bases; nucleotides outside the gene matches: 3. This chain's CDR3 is CASSIGGGSYNEQFF. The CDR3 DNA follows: TGTGCCAGTAGTATAGGAGGGGGCAGCTACAATGAGCAGTTCTTC.

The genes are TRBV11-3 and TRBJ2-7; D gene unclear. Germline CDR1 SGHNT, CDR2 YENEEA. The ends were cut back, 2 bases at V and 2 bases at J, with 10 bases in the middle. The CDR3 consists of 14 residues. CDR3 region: CASSLSGTAYEQYF. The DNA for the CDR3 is TGTGCCAGCAGCTTATCGGGCACTGCCTACGAGCAGTACTTC.

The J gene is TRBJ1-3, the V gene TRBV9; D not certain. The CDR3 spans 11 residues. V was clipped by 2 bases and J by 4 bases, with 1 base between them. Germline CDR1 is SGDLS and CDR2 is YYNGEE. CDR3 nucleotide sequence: TGTGCCAGCAGCGTGGGAAACACCATATATTTT. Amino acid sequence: CASSVGNTIYF.

Written as DNA, the CDR3 is TGTGCCAGCAGCTACGACCCTAAAGGGATCGAGTTCTTC. Its translation is CASSYDPKGIEFF. This rearrangement joins TRBV7-8 to TRBJ2-1, with D uncertain. The V end was cut by 4 bases, the J end by 14 bases, with 18 bases between. Looked up from germline, CDR1 is SGHVS and CDR2 is FQNEAQ. CDR3 size: 13 residues.

DNA of the CDR3: TGTGCCAGCAGTTTATGGGATGGGCAGTACTTC. It translates to CASSLWDGQYF. This sequence joins TRBV28 and TRBJ2-7; D not certain. CDR3 size: 11 residues. Germline-derived CDR1 and CDR2 are MDHEN and SYDVKM. Deletions cut 0 bases from V and 9 bases from J, with 6 bases between. Together with reference TRBV28 and TRBJ2-7, the CDR3 gives the full variable domain: DVKVTQSSRYLVKRTGEKVFLECVQDMDHENMFWYRQDPGLGLRLIYFSYDVKMKEKGDIPEGYSVSREKKERFSLILESASTNQTSMYLCASSLWDGQYFGPGTRLTVT.

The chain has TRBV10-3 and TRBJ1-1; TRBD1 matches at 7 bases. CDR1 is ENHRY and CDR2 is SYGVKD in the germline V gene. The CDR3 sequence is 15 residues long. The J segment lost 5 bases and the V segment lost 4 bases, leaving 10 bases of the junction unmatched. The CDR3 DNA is TGTGCCATCAGTGGGGAACAGGGGAGGGGAACTGAAGCTTTCTTT. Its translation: CAISGEQGRGTEAFF.

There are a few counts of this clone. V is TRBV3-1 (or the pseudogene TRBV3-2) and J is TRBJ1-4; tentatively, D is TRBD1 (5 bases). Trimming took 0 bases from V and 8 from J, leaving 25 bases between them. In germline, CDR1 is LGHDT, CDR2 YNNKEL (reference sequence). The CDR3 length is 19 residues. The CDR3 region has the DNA TGTGCCAGCAGCCAAGAAATAATTCTGGGGGACGTTGGCGGAGAAAAACTGTTTTTT. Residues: CASSQEIILGDVGGEKLFF.

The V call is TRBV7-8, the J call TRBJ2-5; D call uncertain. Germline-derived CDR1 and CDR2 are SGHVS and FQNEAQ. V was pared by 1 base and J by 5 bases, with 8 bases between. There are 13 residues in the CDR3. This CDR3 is CASSLGQGETQYF. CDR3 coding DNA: TGTGCCAGCAGCTTAGGACAAGGCGAGACCCAGTACTTC.

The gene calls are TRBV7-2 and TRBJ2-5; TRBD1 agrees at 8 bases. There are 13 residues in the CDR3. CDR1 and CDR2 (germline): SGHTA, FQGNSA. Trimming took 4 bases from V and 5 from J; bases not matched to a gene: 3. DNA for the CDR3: TGTGCCAGCAGCTGGACAGGGCGGGAGACCCAGTACTTC. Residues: CASSWTGRETQYF.

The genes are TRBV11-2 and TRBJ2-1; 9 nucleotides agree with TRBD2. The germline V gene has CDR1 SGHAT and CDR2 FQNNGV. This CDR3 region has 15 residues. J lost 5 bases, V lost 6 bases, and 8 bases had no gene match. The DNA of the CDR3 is TGTGCCAGCAGGGGGGCGGGAGGGCCCCACAATGAGCAGTTCTTC. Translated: CASRGAGGPHNEQFF.

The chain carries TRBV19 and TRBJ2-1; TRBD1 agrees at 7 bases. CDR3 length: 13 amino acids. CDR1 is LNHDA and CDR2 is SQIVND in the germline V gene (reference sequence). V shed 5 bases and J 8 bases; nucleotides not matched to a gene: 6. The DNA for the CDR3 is TGTGCCAGTAGTTTCGACAGGGTCTATGAGCAGTTCTTC. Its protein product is CASSFDRVYEQFF.

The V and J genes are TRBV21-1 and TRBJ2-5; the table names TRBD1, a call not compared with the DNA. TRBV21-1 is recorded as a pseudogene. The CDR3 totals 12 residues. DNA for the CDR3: TGTGCCATGCAGGGGTGCCAAGAGACCCAGTACTTC. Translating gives CAMQGCQETQYF.

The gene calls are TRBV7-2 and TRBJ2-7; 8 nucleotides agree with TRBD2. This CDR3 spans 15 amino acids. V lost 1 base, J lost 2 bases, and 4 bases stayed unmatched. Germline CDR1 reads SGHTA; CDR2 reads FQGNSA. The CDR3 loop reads CASSLERGRAYEQYF. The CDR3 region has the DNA TGTGCCAGCAGCTTAGAGCGGGGGAGGGCCTACGAGCAGTACTTC.